This T cell receptor beta chain was sequenced during a study of blood T cells in healthy people across ages. Study-wide findings and caveats: Older age went with lower TCR beta diversity per million T cells, in a roughly linear way.

To note about this clonotype: Its antigen is not known.

With a J-beta primer mix and a sample-barcoded 5' primer, a second PCR ran about 7 to 12 cycles. TCRdb re-derived calls from the 5' RACE reads in MiXCR, one entry per CDR3 protein. The profile covers about 400,000 distinct CDR3 sequences, with 52% appearing a single time and 51% taken by the ten largest. From germline, CDR1 is SGHRS and CDR2 YFSETQ. The trim removed 3 bases at V and 1 base at J, leaving 10 bases unmatched. The length of the CDR3 is 16 residues. Per-sample yields of isolated PBMCs were at least 6.5 million. The sequence was collected from a man in his 60s in good health. Source material: blood. The chain carries TRBV5-1 and TRBJ2-7; TRBD2 matches 7 bases. In DNA form, the CDR3 reads TGCGCCAGCAGCTCGGGACGGGCTAGCGGTTCCTACGAGCAGTACTTC. It codes for CASSSGRASGSYEQYF.